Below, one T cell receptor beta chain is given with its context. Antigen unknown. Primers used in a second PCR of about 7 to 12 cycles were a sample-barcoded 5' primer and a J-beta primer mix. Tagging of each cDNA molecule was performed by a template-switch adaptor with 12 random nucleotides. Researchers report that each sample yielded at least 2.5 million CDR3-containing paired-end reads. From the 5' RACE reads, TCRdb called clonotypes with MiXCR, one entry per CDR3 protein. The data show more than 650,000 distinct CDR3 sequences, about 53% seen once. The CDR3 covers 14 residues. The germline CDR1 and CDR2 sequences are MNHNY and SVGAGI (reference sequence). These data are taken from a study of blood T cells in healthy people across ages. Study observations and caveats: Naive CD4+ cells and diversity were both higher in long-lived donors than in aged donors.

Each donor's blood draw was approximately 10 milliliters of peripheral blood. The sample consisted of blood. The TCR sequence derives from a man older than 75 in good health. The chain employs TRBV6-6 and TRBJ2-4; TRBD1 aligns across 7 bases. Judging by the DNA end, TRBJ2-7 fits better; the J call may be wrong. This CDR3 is CASSTSQGIYEQYF. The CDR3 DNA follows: TGTGCCAGCAGTACGTCACAGGGGATCTACGAGCAGTACTTC.